These T cell receptor beta chains were read from a single sample in a study of cytomegalovirus exposure and HLA in healthy donors. TCRdb's table, derived via immunoSEQ multiplex PCR, lists solely in-frame clones and lacks some. This table has around 200,000 clones, about 91% appearing once. The sequencing sample was made of PBMCs. All receptors come from a woman between 18 and 29 years old in good health and CMV-seronegative. Both conserved end residues are part of each CDR3. Fields, in order: J gene, V gene, D gene, clone size, CDR3 DNA, CDR3 protein. D genes are given only for firm matches. Clone size is shown for a subset of rows, as once, few, many or a class of expanded clone.

j_gene: TRBJ1-5; v_gene: TRBV19; d_gene: .; abundance: .; CDR3nt: TGTGCCAGTAGTAGACAATTGGAATGGGCGATGCCCCAGCATTTT; CDR3aa: CASSRQLEWAMPQHF
j_gene: TRBJ2-5; v_gene: TRBV7-9; d_gene: .; abundance: few; CDR3nt: TGTGCCAGCAGCTTAATCGGGATAGTGTTCGAAGAGACCCAGTACTTC; CDR3aa: CASSLIGIVFEETQYF
j_gene: TRBJ2-5; v_gene: TRBV5-1; d_gene: .; abundance: .; CDR3nt: TGCGCCAGCAGCACCCGACCAGGGGAGACCCAGTACTTC; CDR3aa: CASSTRPGETQYF
j_gene: TRBJ1-2; v_gene: TRBV27; d_gene: .; abundance: once; CDR3nt: TGTGCCAGCAGTTTATCATCTGAGGGCCAGCTCCCCTATGGCTACACCTTC; CDR3aa: CASSLSSEGQLPYGYTF
j_gene: TRBJ2-3; v_gene: TRBV7-9; d_gene: TRBD1; abundance: .; CDR3nt: TGTGCCAGCACTCCAAAAATACAGGGGGCCTTCGGCACAGATACGCAGTATTTT; CDR3aa: CASTPKIQGAFGTDTQYF
j_gene: TRBJ2-7; v_gene: TRBV6-6; d_gene: .; abundance: .; CDR3nt: TGTGCCAGCAGTTACTCCTCGGACAGACCCTACGAGCAGTACTTC; CDR3aa: CASSYSSDRPYEQYF
j_gene: TRBJ2-2; v_gene: TRBV11-3; d_gene: TRBD1; abundance: .; CDR3nt: TGTGCCAGCAGCCGCTTTGGGGGACAGGGGAACACCGGGGAGCTGTTTTTT; CDR3aa: CASSRFGGQGNTGELFF
j_gene: TRBJ1-1; v_gene: TRBV30; d_gene: .; abundance: .; CDR3nt: TGTGCCTGGAGTGTACGTGGCCCGACTGAAGCTTTCTTT; CDR3aa: CAWSVRGPTEAFF
j_gene: TRBJ2-1; v_gene: TRBV10-2; d_gene: .; abundance: .; CDR3nt: TGCGCCAGCAGTGAGCCCGGGGTAATTGAGCAGTTCTTC; CDR3aa: CASSEPGVIEQFF
j_gene: TRBJ2-7; v_gene: TRBV29-1; d_gene: .; abundance: .; CDR3nt: TGCAGCGTTGAAGTTAGGTCCCGGGGTCAGGACAGACTGACCTCCTACGAGCAGTACTTC; CDR3aa: CSVEVRSRGQDRLTSYEQYF
j_gene: TRBJ2-7; v_gene: TRBV7-8; d_gene: .; abundance: .; CDR3nt: TGTGCCAGCAGCTTACCAGGGTGGTACGAGCAGTACTTC; CDR3aa: CASSLPGWYEQYF
j_gene: TRBJ2-1; v_gene: TRBV9; d_gene: .; abundance: .; CDR3nt: TGTGCGAGCCAGGGGCTTTCGAGTAATGAGCAGTTCTTC; CDR3aa: CASQGLSSNEQFF
j_gene: TRBJ1-5; v_gene: TRBV10-2; d_gene: .; abundance: few; CDR3nt: TGCGCCAGCAGTGCGGTTCGAGGGCCCCAGCATTTT; CDR3aa: CASSAVRGPQHF
j_gene: TRBJ2-2; v_gene: TRBV7-9; d_gene: .; abundance: .; CDR3nt: TGTGCCAGCAGATCACAGGGAAAAGACACCGGGGAGCTGTTTTTT; CDR3aa: CASRSQGKDTGELFF
j_gene: TRBJ1-2; v_gene: TRBV28; d_gene: .; abundance: .; CDR3nt: TGTGCCAGCAGTTTGCTTCAGGGGCCCTATGGCTACACCTTC; CDR3aa: CASSLLQGPYGYTF
j_gene: TRBJ2-1; v_gene: TRBV9; d_gene: .; abundance: .; CDR3nt: TGTGCCAGCAGCACCTTAGCCCGCGATGAGCAGTTCTTC; CDR3aa: CASSTLARDEQFF
j_gene: TRBJ2-1; v_gene: TRBV28; d_gene: TRBD2; abundance: .; CDR3nt: TGTGCCAGCAGTTTAACCGGGACTAGCGGGAATTCAGGACAGTTCTTC; CDR3aa: CASSLTGTSGNSGQFF
j_gene: TRBJ2-1; v_gene: TRBV19; d_gene: .; abundance: .; CDR3nt: TGTGCCAGTAGTATTGTCACAGGCGTGGGTGAGCAGTTCTTC; CDR3aa: CASSIVTGVGEQFF
j_gene: TRBJ2-2; v_gene: TRBV28; d_gene: TRBD1; abundance: .; CDR3nt: TGTGCCAGCACGCAGGGGGCGGTCAACACCGGGGAGCTGTTTTTT; CDR3aa: CASTQGAVNTGELFF
j_gene: TRBJ1-1; v_gene: TRBV28; d_gene: .; abundance: .; CDR3nt: TGTGCCAGCAGCTCCTATCGGGGGTCGGGAGCTTTCTTT; CDR3aa: CASSSYRGSGAFF
j_gene: TRBJ2-3; v_gene: TRBV7-8; d_gene: .; abundance: .; CDR3nt: TGTGCCAGCAGCTTAGTCGGGGGAGGCACAGATACGCAGTATTTT; CDR3aa: CASSLVGGGTDTQYF
j_gene: TRBJ2-7; v_gene: TRBV19; d_gene: .; abundance: few; CDR3nt: TGTGCCAGTAGTACCCCGGGGGGCGCGACTGGCTCCTACGAGCAGTACTTC; CDR3aa: CASSTPGGATGSYEQYF
j_gene: TRBJ2-3; v_gene: TRBV5-1; d_gene: TRBD2; abundance: once; CDR3nt: TGCGCCAGCAGCTTAGAAGCTTTTTCGGGACTAGCAGGATATACGCAGTATTTT; CDR3aa: CASSLEAFSGLAGYTQYF
j_gene: TRBJ2-5; v_gene: TRBV15; d_gene: TRBD1; abundance: .; CDR3nt: TGTGCCACCAGCGGTGGACAGGGAGGCGAGACCCAGTACTTC; CDR3aa: CATSGGQGGETQYF
j_gene: TRBJ2-7; v_gene: TRBV19; d_gene: .; abundance: .; CDR3nt: TGTGCCAGTAGTCCCACCGGGTCACAACCCTACGAGCAGTACTTC; CDR3aa: CASSPTGSQPYEQYF
j_gene: TRBJ2-2; v_gene: TRBV2; d_gene: .; abundance: once; CDR3nt: TGTGCCAGCAGTGGGAGACAGCCGGCTCAGAGATTAAACACCGGGGAGCTGTTTTTT; CDR3aa: CASSGRQPAQRLNTGELFF
j_gene: TRBJ2-5; v_gene: TRBV29-1; d_gene: TRBD1; abundance: .; CDR3nt: TGCAGCGTGACAGGGGCGGGAGAGACCCAGTACTTC; CDR3aa: CSVTGAGETQYF
j_gene: TRBJ2-7; v_gene: TRBV10-1; d_gene: TRBD2; abundance: .; CDR3nt: TGCGCCAGCAGTGAGCCCACTCGACTAGCGGGAGGTGGGACTTACGAGCAGTACTTC; CDR3aa: CASSEPTRLAGGGTYEQYF
j_gene: TRBJ2-7; v_gene: TRBV4-2; d_gene: TRBD2; abundance: .; CDR3nt: TGTGCCAGCAGCCAAGGGCTAGCGGGAGATGCGCCCTACGAGCAGTACTTC; CDR3aa: CASSQGLAGDAPYEQYF
j_gene: TRBJ2-3; v_gene: TRBV7-3; d_gene: .; abundance: .; CDR3nt: TGTGCCAGCAGCTTACACGGGACTAGCACAGATACGCAGTATTTT; CDR3aa: CASSLHGTSTDTQYF
j_gene: TRBJ2-7; v_gene: TRBV28; d_gene: TRBD1; abundance: .; CDR3nt: TGTGCCACCCACTCGGGGAGGACAGGGCCCTACGAGCAGTACTTC; CDR3aa: CATHSGRTGPYEQYF
j_gene: TRBJ1-1; v_gene: TRBV19; d_gene: .; abundance: .; CDR3nt: TGTGCCAGTAGTCAATCACGGGGGTACACTGAAGCTTTCTTT; CDR3aa: CASSQSRGYTEAFF